This TCR beta chain was sequenced during a study of T cells in Graves' hyperthyroidism and ophthalmopathy. General study results and limits: A median 6.5 months before onset, the model predicted ophthalmopathy. Blood also held most thyroid clonotypes expanded beyond 0.001.

Trimming cost V 3 bases and J 0 bases, with 9 bases left between them. The CDR3 consists of 14 residues. The CDR3 regions of TCR beta were amplified from RNA transcripts. First-round RT-PCR targeting the TCR CDR3 was performed with the HTBI primer set. Using its own MiXCR run on the multiplex PCR reads, TCRdb lists one record per CDR3 protein. The data contain about 700,000 distinct CDR3 sequences, roughly 45% of them seen just once; the ten biggest clones take up 6.5% to 9%. It was uncontrolled infection, other autoimmune disease, pregnancy or lactation that excluded patients. The diagnostic basis comprised clinical symptoms, serum thyroxine and TRAb, thyroid ultrasound and orbital computed tomography. As regards this clonotype: Its antigen is currently unknown.

The sequence derives from an adult man with Graves' disease, either hyperthyroidism or ophthalmopathy (not recorded which). Sequenced sample: peripheral blood or thyroid tissue (not recorded which). This chain joins TRBV12-3 or TRBV12-4 and TRBJ2-7, with D tentatively TRBD2 (5 bases). The CDR3 loop is CASSFGLASYEQYF. The CDR3 nucleotides read TGTGCCAGCAGTTTCGGCCTAGCCTCCTACGAGCAGTACTTC.